These 5 T cell receptor beta chains were all obtained from the same sample, sequenced in a study of T cell repertoires in ileal Crohn's disease (dated by TCRdb to between 2017 and 2020). Library generation was performed with the immunoSEQ multiplex PCR assay. Sourced from immuneACCESS, this table was stored by TCRdb with only in-frame sequences that have V and J called. A share of the clones is absent; for the studies checked, an unresolved V gene accounts for under half, and the remainder has no known explanation. This sample comprises thousands of clones, 84% of them detected only once. The ten largest clones capture roughly 7.3% of the sample. Sequencing used ileal tissue. The receptors stem from an adult with Crohn's disease.

Only a few counts were recorded for this clone. The chain joins TRBV7-9 to TRBJ2-7; D gene unclear. This CDR3 region has 13 residues. V lost 2 bases to trimming and J lost 1 base, with 6 bases between them. The germline V gene has CDR1 SEHNR and CDR2 FQNEAQ (reference sequence). The DNA of the CDR3 is TGTGCCAGCAGCTTAATCGGGTCCTACGAGCAGTACTTC. Protein: CASSLIGSYEQYF. Full variable domain (remainder filled in from reference TRBV7-9 and TRBJ2-7): DTGVSQNPRHKITKRGQNVTFRCDPISEHNRLYWYRQTLGQGPEFLTYFQNEAQLEKSRLLSDRFSAERPKGSFSTLEIQRTEQGDSAMYLCASSLIGSYEQYFGPGTRLTVT.

The V call is TRBV4-3, the J call TRBJ2-7; the D is unclear. Germline values: CDR1 LGHNA, CDR2 YSLEER. There are 14 residues in the CDR3. Trimming took off 3 bases at V and 10 bases at J, with 19 bases between the two ends. As DNA, the CDR3 is TGCGCCAGCAGCCACGACGAGGTAGCTCCCGTCCAGTACTTC. Its translation is CASSHDEVAPVQYF.

The sample holds one count of this clone. This sequence joins TRBV28 and TRBJ2-6; no clear D gene. This CDR3 comprises 16 residues. In germline, CDR1 is MDHEN, CDR2 SYDVKM. The V gene lost 0 bases and the J gene lost 0 bases, with 6 bases spanning the gap. The CDR3 DNA follows: TGTGCCAGCAGTTTATGGAGTTCCTCTGGGGCCAACGTCCTGACTTTC. Its translation is CASSLWSSSGANVLTF.

The rearrangement joins TRBV27 to TRBJ2-7; 11 bases are shared with TRBD1. With 1 base clipped from V and 7 bases from J, the junction kept 9 bases outside the gene matches. The CDR3 runs 16 residues. CDR1 is MNHEY and CDR2 is SMNVEV in the germline V gene (reference sequence). CDR3 DNA sequence: TGTGCCAGCAGTTTATTCGGGACAGGGGGTCGGGGTGAGCAGTACTTC. It encodes CASSLFGTGGRGEQYF.

This clone is categorized as large (0.1 to 1%). The chain employs TRBV5-6 and TRBJ1-5; D uncertain. Germline CDR1 SGHDT, CDR2 YYEEEE. Trimming stripped 0 bases from V and 5 bases from J, with 18 bases between. CDR3 size: 17 residues. The CDR3 loop reads CASSLAYSSLRDQPQHF. The DNA of the CDR3 is TGTGCCAGCAGCTTGGCATACTCCTCGTTAAGGGATCAGCCCCAGCATTTT.